This TCR beta chain came from a study of CD8+ T cells in alopecia areata. Study results and limitations: In blood and scalp, many expanded lesional clones persisted during tofacitinib.

Reverse transcription of extracted RNA yielded cDNA, which provided the sequencing template. Assay used: immunoSEQ multiplex PCR; TCRdb lists only in-frame clones, some missing. The top ten hold 0.48% of the sample, which has about 200,000 clones, less than 45% seen once. Treatment described: oral pan-JAK inhibitor, 5-10 mg twice daily. With respect to this clone: Its specificity is unknown.

The CDR3 is 15 amino acids. The germline CDR1 and CDR2 sequences are MNHEY and SVGAGI. V was cut by 4 bases and J by 4 bases, with 11 bases left in between. Material: CD4+ T cells sorted from blood, obtained at approximately week 30, from a patient treated with tofacitinib. This sequence joins TRBV6-5 and TRBJ2-6, with D unresolved. This sequence originates from a human donor with alopecia areata. CDR3 sequence reads: CASSSDLLGANVLTF. The CDR3 coding sequence is TGTGCCAGCAGTTCGGACCTCCTCGGGGCCAACGTCCTGACTTTC.